This T cell receptor (beta chain) was sequenced in a study of CD8 T cells in Susac syndrome. Included as multiple sclerosis controls were treatment-naive patients who had stable or active relapsing-remitting disease. The RNA input was about 0.5 to 1 ug, and it was reverse transcribed with random hexamers. TCRdb re-derived calls from the immunoSEQ multiplex PCR reads in MiXCR, one entry per CDR3 protein. Of approximately 53,000 distinct CDR3 sequences listed, 90% to 95% are singletons. Trimming removed 1 base from V and 2 bases from J, with 12 bases in between. CDR1 is SGHRS, CDR2 YFSETQ, per germline. The length of the CDR3 is 15 residues.

The chain uses TRBV5-1 and TRBJ1-2, with D tentatively TRBD1 (5 bases). The sequenced material came from CD8+ T cells from PBMCs. The sequence was collected from a human donor with multiple sclerosis. CDR3 residues: CASSLWQGTNYGYTF. The CDR3 bases are TGCGCCAGCAGCTTGTGGCAGGGAACCAACTATGGCTACACCTTC.